The 3 T cell receptor beta chains presented below share a single source sample, sequenced in a study of long-term antiretroviral therapy in people with HIV. Investigators performed immunoSEQ version v3.0 at survey level. Data came from immunoSEQ multiplex PCR; TCRdb stores just in-frame clones and leaves some out. The sample holds some 18,000 clones; less than 85% are singletons and the top ten take roughly 6.7%. The sequencing here drew on unsorted PBMCs, taken at the start of antiretroviral therapy, before treatment. The receptors derive from a man younger than 35 with HIV.

Only one count was recorded for this clone. The chain carries TRBV27 and TRBJ2-5; 7 bases align to TRBD2. The CDR3 runs to 13 residues. Germline-derived CDR1 and CDR2 are MNHEY and SMNVEV (reference sequence). Losses at the gene ends were 0 bases for V and 7 bases for J; bases not matched to a gene: 2. This CDR3 reads CASSLSGGRTQYF. CDR3 DNA: TGTGCCAGCAGTTTATCCGGCGGGAGGACCCAGTACTTC.

This rearrangement joins TRBV5-1 to TRBJ2-4; D not certain. This CDR3 spans 12 amino acids. The V and J ends lost 0 bases and 9 bases respectively, with 7 bases between them. CDR1 and CDR2 from the germline V gene are SGHRS and YFSETQ. CDR3 sequence (DNA): TGCGCCAGCAGCTTGGAGGTGGGCATTCAGTACTTC. Its protein product is CASSLEVGIQYF.

The chain recombines TRBV4-3 with TRBJ2-7, with TRBD2 as a possible D gene (6 bases). V lost 0 bases and J lost 5, with 20 bases in between. The CDR3 totals 17 residues. Germline CDR1 LGHNA, CDR2 YSLEER. As DNA, the CDR3 is TGCGCCAGCAGCCAAGATCCCCCTTGGGGGGATTCGGACGAGCAGTACTTC. Translated: CASSQDPPWGDSDEQYF.